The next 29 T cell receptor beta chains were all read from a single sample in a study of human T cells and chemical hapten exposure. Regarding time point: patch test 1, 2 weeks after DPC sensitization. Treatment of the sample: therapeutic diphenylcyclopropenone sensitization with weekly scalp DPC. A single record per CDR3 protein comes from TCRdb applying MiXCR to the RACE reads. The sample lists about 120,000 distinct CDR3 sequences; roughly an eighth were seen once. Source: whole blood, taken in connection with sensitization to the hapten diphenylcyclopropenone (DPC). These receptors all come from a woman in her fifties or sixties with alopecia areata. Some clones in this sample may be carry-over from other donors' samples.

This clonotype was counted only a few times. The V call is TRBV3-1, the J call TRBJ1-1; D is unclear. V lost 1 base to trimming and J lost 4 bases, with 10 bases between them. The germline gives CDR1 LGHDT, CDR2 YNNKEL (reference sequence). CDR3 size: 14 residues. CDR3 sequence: CASSQVGSGTEAFF. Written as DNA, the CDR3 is TGTGCCAGCAGCCAAGTTGGGTCGGGCACTGAAGCTTTCTTT.

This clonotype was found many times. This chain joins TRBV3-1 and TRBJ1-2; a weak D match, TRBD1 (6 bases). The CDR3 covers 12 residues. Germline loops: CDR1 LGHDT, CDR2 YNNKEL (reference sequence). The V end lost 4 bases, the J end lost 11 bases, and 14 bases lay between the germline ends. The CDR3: CASSRQNRDYTF. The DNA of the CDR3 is TGTGCCAGCAGCCGCCAGAACAGGGATTACACCTTC.

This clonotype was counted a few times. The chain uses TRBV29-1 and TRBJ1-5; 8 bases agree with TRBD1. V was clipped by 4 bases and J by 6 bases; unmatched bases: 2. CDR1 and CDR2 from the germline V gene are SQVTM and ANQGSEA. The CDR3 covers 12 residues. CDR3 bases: TGCAGCGTTGTTGACAGGGGTCAGCCCCAGCATTTT. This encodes CSVVDRGQPQHF.

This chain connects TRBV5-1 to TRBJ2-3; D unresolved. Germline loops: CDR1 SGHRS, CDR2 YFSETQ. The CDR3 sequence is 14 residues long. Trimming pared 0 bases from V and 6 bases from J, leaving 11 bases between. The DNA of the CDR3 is TGCGCCAGCAGCTTGGATTTTGATGGGGATACGCAGTATTTT. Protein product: CASSLDFDGDTQYF.

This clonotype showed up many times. The CDR3 here is CASSLVRTLSNQPQHF. CDR3 DNA sequence: TGTGCCAGCAGCTTAGTACGGACCCTTAGCAATCAGCCCCAGCATTTT. This chain connects TRBV7-8 to TRBJ1-5; D unresolved. In germline, CDR1 is SGHVS, CDR2 FQNEAQ. Trimming left V 1 base short and J 0 bases short, with 10 bases between. This CDR3 spans 16 amino acids.

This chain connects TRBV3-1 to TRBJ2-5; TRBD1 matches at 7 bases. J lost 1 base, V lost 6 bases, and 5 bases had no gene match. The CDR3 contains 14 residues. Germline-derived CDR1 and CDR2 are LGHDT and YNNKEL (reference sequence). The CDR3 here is CASRRGTVQETQYF. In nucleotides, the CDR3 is TGTGCCAGCAGAAGAGGGACAGTCCAAGAGACCCAGTACTTC.

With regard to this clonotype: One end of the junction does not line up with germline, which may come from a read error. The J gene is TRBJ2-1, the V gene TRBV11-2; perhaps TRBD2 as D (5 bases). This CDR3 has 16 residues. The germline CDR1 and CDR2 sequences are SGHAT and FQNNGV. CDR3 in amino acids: CASSLVVASSYSEQFF. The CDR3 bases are TGTGCCAGCAGCTTAGTTGTGGCTAGCTCCTACAGTGAGCAGTTCTTC.

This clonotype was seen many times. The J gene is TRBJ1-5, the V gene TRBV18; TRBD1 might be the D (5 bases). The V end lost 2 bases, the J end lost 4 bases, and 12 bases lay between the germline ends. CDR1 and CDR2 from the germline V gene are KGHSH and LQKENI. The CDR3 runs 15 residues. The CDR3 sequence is CASSPMGQENQPQHF. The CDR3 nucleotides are TGTGCCAGCTCACCAATGGGGCAGGAGAATCAGCCCCAGCATTTT.

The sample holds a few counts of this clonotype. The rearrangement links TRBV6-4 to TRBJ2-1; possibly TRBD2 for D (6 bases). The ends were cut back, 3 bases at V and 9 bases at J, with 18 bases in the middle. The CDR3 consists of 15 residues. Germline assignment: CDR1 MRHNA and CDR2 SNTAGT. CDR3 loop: CASSEQGIGGVEQFF. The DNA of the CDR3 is TGTGCCAGCAGTGAGCAGGGAATAGGCGGGGTTGAGCAGTTCTTC.

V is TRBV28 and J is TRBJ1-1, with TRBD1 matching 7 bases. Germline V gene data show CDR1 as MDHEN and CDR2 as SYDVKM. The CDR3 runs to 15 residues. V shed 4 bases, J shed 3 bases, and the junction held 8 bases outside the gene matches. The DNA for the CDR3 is TGTGCCAGCAGTTCAACAGGGGAAGTACACACTGAAGCTTTCTTT. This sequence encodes CASSSTGEVHTEAFF.

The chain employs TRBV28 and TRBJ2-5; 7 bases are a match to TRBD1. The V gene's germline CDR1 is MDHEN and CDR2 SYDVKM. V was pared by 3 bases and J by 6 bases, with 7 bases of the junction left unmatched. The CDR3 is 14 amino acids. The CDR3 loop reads CASSFVDRVQTQYF. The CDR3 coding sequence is TGTGCCAGCAGTTTTGTCGACAGGGTTCAGACCCAGTACTTC.

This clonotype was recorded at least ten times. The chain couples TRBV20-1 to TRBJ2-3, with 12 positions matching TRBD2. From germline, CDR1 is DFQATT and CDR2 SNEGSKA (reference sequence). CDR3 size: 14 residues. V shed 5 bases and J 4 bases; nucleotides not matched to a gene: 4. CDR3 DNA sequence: TGCAGTGCTTTTCGGACTAGCGGGGCAGATACGCAGTATTTT. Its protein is CSAFRTSGADTQYF.

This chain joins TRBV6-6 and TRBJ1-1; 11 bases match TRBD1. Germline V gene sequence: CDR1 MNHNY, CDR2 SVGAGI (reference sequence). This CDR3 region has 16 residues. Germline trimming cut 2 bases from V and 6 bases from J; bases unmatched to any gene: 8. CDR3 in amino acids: CASSYRGQGAASEAFF. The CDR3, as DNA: TGTGCCAGCAGTTACCGAGGACAGGGGGCCGCTTCTGAAGCTTTCTTT.

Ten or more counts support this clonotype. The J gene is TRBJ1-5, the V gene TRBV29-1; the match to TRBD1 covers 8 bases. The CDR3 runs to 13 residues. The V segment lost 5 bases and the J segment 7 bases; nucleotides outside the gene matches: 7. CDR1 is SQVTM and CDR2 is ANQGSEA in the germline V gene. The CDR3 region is CSVSQGAGQPQHF. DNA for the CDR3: TGCAGCGTTAGTCAGGGGGCCGGACAGCCCCAGCATTTT. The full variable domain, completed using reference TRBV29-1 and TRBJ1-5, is SAVISQKPSRDICQRGTSLTIQCQVDSQVTMMFWYRQQPGQSLTLIATANQGSEATYESGFVIDKFPISRPNLTFSTLTVSNMSPEDSSIYLCSVSQGAGQPQHFGDGTRLSIL.

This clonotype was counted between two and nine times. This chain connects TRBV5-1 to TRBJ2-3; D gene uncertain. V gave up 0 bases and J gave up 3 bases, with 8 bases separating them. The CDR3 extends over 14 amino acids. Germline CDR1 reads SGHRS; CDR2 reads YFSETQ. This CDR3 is CASSLGRQTDTQYF. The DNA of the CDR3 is TGCGCCAGCAGCTTGGGGCGCCAAACAGATACGCAGTATTTT. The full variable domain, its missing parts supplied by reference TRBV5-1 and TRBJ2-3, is KAGVTQTPRYLIKTRGQQVTLSCSPISGHRSVSWYQQTPGQGLQFLFEYFSETQRNKGNFPGRFSGRQFSNSRSEMNVSTLELGDSALYLCASSLGRQTDTQYFGPGTRLTVL.

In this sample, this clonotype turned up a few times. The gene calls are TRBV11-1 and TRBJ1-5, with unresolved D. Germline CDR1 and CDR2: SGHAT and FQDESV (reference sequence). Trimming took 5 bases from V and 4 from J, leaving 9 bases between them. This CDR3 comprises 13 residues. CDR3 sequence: CASSLTDNQPQHF. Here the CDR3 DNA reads TGTGCCAGCAGCCTCACGGATAATCAGCCCCAGCATTTT.

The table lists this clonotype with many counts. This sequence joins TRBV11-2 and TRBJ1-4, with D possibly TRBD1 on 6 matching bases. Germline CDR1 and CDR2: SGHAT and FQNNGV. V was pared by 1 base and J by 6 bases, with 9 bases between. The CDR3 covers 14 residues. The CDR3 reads CASSLADSDEKLFF. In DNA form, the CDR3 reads TGTGCCAGCAGCTTAGCGGACAGCGATGAAAAACTGTTTTTT. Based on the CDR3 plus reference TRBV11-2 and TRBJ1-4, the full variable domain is EAGVAQSPRYKIIEKRQSVAFWCNPISGHATLYWYQQILGQGPKLLIQFQNNGVVDDSQLPKDRFSAERLKGVDSTLKIQPAKLEDSAVYLCASSLADSDEKLFFGSGTQLSVL.

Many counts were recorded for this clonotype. The CDR3 DNA reads TGTGCCAGCAGGCCCATCAATCAGCCCCAGCATTTT. This encodes CASRPINQPQHF. The V gene is TRBV6-1, the J gene TRBJ1-5; D uncertain. Germline CDR1 MNHNS, CDR2 SASEGT. The CDR3 covers 12 residues. Trimming pared 6 bases from V and 3 bases from J, leaving 6 bases between.

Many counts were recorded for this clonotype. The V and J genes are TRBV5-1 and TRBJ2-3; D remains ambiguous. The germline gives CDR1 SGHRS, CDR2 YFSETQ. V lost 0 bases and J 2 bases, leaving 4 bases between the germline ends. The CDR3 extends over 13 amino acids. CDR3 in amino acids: CASSLEFTDTQYF. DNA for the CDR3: TGCGCCAGCAGCTTGGAGTTCACAGATACGCAGTATTTT.

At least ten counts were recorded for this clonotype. DNA of the CDR3: TGTGCCAGCAGCTTAGGGAGGGTAGCGGATGTCGGGATCAATGAGCAGTTCTTC. This translates into CASSLGRVADVGINEQFF. The rearrangement links TRBV7-8 to TRBJ2-1; a possible D gene is TRBD2 (6 bases). The CDR3 is 18 amino acids. The germline gives CDR1 SGHVS, CDR2 FQNEAQ. Trimming stripped 1 base from V and 6 bases from J, with 22 bases between.

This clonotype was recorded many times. For the CDR3, the DNA is TGTGCCAGCAGTTACTCGGAGGGCTACGAGCAGTACTTC. This codes for CASSYSEGYEQYF. V usage is TRBV6-2 or TRBV6-3 and J usage is TRBJ2-7; weak D call: TRBD2 (6 bases). Germline-derived CDR1 and CDR2 are MNHEY and SVGEGT. The CDR3 has 13 amino acids. The V gene lost 0 bases and the J gene lost 3 bases, with 6 bases spanning the gap.

CDR3 sequence: CASSLFGPPTGNSYEQYF. The CDR3 DNA is TGTGCCAGCAGTTTATTTGGGCCCCCCACAGGGAACTCCTACGAGCAGTACTTC. This chain uses TRBV28 with TRBJ2-7, with TRBD1 as a possible D gene (6 bases). V was trimmed by 1 base and J by 0 bases, leaving 19 bases between them. Germline V gives CDR1 MDHEN, CDR2 SYDVKM. CDR3 length: 18 residues. Filled out from reference TRBV28 and TRBJ2-7, the complete variable domain reads DVKVTQSSRYLVKRTGEKVFLECVQDMDHENMFWYRQDPGLGLRLIYFSYDVKMKEKGDIPEGYSVSREKKERFSLILESASTNQTSMYLCASSLFGPPTGNSYEQYFGPGTRLTVT.

As DNA, the CDR3 is TGCAGCTTCAGACAGGGGTTGAGCCACGAGCAGTACTTC. Its translation is CSFRQGLSHEQYF. The chain carries TRBV29-1 and TRBJ2-7; 8 nucleotides agree with TRBD1. The CDR3 has 13 residues. V gave up 8 bases and J gave up 5 bases; unmatched junction bases: 11. CDR1 is SQVTM and CDR2 is ANQGSEA in the germline V gene.

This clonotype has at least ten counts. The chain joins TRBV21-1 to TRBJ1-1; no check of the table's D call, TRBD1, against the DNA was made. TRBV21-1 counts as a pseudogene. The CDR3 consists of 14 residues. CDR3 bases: TGTGCCAGCAGCCGGGCAGGGAGGAACACTGAAGCTTTCTTT. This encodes CASSRAGRNTEAFF.

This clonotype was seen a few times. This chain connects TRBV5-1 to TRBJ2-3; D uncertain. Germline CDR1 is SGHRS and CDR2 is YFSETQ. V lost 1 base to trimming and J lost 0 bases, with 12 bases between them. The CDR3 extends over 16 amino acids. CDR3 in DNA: TGCGCCAGCAGCTTGCTTGGCGGCGGAAGCACAGATACGCAGTATTTT. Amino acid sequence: CASSLLGGGSTDTQYF. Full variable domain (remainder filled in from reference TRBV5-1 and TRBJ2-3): KAGVTQTPRYLIKTRGQQVTLSCSPISGHRSVSWYQQTPGQGLQFLFEYFSETQRNKGNFPGRFSGRQFSNSRSEMNVSTLELGDSALYLCASSLLGGGSTDTQYFGPGTRLTVL.

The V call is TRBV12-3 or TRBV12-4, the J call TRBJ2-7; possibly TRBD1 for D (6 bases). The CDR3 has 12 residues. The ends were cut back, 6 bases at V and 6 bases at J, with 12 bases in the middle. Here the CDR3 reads CASSGQSFEQYF. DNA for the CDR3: TGTGCCAGCAGCGGACAGTCATTCGAGCAGTACTTC.

In DNA, the CDR3 is TGTGCCAGCAGCCAAGATCGCCCGGGGGCGAATGAAAAACTGTTTTTT. As protein: CASSQDRPGANEKLFF. The rearrangement links TRBV3-2 to TRBJ1-4; TRBD1 is taken as the D call from the table, unchecked against the DNA. TRBV3-2 is tagged as a pseudogene. The CDR3 has 16 residues.

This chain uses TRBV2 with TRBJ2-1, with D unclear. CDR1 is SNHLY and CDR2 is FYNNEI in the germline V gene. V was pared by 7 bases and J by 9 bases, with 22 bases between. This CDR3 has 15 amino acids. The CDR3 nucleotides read TGTGCCAGCACCCTTACGAGGCCCTCAGTAGTTGAGCAGTTCTTC. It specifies CASTLTRPSVVEQFF. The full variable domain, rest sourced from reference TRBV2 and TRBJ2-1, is EPEVTQTPSHQVTQMGQEVILRCVPISNHLYFYWYRQILGQKVEFLVSFYNNEISEKSEIFDDQFSVERPDGSNFTLKIRSTKLEDSAMYFCASTLTRPSVVEQFFGPGTRLTVL.

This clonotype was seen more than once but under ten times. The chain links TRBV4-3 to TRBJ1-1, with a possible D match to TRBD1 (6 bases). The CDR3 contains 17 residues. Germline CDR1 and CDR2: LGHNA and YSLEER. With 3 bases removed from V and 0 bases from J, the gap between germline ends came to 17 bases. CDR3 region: CASSHAPGGSMNTEAFF. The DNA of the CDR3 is TGCGCCAGCAGCCACGCCCCCGGGGGCTCAATGAACACTGAAGCTTTCTTT.